This TCR delta chain was sequenced during a study of γδ T cells in repeated Plasmodium falciparum infection. The germline V gene encodes CDR1 TVYSNPD and CDR2 GDNSRS (reference sequence). This CDR3 contains 26 residues. The V gene lost 2 bases and the J gene lost 0 bases, with 49 bases spanning the gap. In the case of this clone: Its antigen is still unknown. TCRdb's protein for this DNA is that of a much larger clone and differs from the translation at residue 18, likely a read error; the protein shown is the DNA translation.

The study's findings and limits: Donors in Mali lived in a small rural village, largely one ethnic group.

TCRdb called clones from the multiplex PCR reads again using CATT. The table shows tens of thousands of delta-chain clones, with approximately 0.96% occurring only once. Flow sorting of PBMC yielded separate Vgamma9/Vdelta2+ and Vdelta2-negative gammadelta T cell populations for bulk repertoire analysis. The sample consisted of gamma-delta T cells from blood. The sequence derives from a pool of human donors (malaria-infected and uninfected, not separated). The chain is built from TRDV3 and TRDJ1, with D possibly called TRDD2 or TRDD3 (8 bases each). The J gene, absent from TCRdb, was called here by matching the DNA to germline. The CDR3 here is CAFGGKPTFLAGGSYSDSPYTDKLIF. The CDR3 DNA follows: TGTGCCTTTGGGGGGAAACCCACCTTCCTAGCTGGGGGAAGTTATTCAGACTCTCCGTACACCGATAAACTCATCTTT.